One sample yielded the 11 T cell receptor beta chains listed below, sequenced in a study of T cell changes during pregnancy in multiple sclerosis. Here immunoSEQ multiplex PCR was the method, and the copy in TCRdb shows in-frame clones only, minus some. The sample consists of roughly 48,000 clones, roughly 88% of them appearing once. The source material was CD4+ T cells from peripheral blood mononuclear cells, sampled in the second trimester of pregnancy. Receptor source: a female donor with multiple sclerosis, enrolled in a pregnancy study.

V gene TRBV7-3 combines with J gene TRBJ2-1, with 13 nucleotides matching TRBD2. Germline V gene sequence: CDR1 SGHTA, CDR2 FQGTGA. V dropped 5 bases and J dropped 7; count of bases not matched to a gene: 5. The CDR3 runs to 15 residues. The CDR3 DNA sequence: TGTGCCAGCAGCCAAACTAGCGGGAGGGGGAATGAGCAGTTCTTC. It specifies CASSQTSGRGNEQFF.

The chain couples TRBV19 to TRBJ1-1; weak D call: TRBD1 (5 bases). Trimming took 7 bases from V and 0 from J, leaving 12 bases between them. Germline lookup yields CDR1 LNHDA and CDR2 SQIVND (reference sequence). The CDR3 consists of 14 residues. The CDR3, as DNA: TGTGCCAGTACCCGACAGTTCATGAACACTGAAGCTTTCTTT. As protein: CASTRQFMNTEAFF.

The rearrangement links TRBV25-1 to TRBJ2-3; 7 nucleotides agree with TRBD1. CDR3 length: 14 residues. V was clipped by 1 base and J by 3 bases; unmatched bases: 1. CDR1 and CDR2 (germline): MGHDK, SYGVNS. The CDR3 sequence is CASSESGGTDTQYF. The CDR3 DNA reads TGTGCCAGCAGTGAATCAGGGGGAACAGATACGCAGTATTTT. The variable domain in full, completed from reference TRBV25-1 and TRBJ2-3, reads EADIYQTPRYLVIGTGKKITLECSQTMGHDKMYWYQQDPGMELHLIHYSYGVNSTEKGDLSSESTVSRIRTEHFPLTLESARPSHTSQYLCASSESGGTDTQYFGPGTRLTVL.

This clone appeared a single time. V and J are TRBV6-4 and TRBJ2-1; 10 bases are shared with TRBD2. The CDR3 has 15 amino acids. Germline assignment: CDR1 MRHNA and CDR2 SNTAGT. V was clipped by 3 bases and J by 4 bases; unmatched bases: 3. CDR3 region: CASSERLAGYNEQFF. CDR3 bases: TGTGCCAGCAGTGAGCGACTAGCGGGTTACAATGAGCAGTTCTTC.

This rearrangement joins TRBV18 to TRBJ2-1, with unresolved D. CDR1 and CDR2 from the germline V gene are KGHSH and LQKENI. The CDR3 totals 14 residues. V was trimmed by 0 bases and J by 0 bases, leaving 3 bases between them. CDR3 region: CASSPPSSYNEQFF. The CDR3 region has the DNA TGTGCCAGCTCACCACCGAGCTCCTACAATGAGCAGTTCTTC.

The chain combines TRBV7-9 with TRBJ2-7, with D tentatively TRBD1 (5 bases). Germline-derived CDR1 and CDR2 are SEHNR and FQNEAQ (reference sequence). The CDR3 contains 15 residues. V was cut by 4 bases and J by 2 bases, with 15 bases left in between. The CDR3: CASSSGLLSAYEQYF. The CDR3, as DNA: TGTGCCAGCAGCTCAGGGCTACTATCCGCCTACGAGCAGTACTTC. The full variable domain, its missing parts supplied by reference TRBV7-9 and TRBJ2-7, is DTGVSQNPRHKITKRGQNVTFRCDPISEHNRLYWYRQTLGQGPEFLTYFQNEAQLEKSRLLSDRFSAERPKGSFSTLEIQRTEQGDSAMYLCASSSGLLSAYEQYFGPGTRLTVT.

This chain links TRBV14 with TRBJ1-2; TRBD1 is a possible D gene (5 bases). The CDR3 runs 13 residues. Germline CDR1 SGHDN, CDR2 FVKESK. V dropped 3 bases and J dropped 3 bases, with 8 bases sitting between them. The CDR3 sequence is CASSQTDYYGYTF. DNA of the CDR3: TGTGCCAGCAGCCAGACAGACTACTATGGCTACACCTTC.

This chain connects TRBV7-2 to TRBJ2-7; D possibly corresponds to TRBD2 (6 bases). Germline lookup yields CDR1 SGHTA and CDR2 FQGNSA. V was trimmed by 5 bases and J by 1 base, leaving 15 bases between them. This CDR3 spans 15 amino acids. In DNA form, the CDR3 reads TGTGCCAGCAGCCGAACCGGGACTCCTTCCTACGAGCAGTACTTC. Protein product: CASSRTGTPSYEQYF.

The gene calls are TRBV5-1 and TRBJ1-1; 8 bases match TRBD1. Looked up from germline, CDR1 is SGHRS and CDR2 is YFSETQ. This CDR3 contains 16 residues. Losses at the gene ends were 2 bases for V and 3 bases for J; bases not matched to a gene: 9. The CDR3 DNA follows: TGCGCCAGCAGCTTCGACAGGGGAGGCTGGGACACTGAAGCTTTCTTT. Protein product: CASSFDRGGWDTEAFF.

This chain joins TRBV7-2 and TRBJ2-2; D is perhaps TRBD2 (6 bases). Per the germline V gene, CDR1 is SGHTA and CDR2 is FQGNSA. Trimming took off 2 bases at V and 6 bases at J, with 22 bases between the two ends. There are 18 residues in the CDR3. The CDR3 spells CASSLKGLLLRDAGELFF. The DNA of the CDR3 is TGTGCCAGCAGCTTAAAGGGACTCCTCCTTCGAGACGCCGGGGAGCTGTTTTTT. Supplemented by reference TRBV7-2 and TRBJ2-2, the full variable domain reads GAGVSQSPSNKVTEKGKDVELRCDPISGHTALYWYRQSLGQGLEFLIYFQGNSAPDKSGLPSDRFSAERTGGSVSTLTIQRTQQEDSAVYLCASSLKGLLLRDAGELFFGEGSRLTVL.

CDR3 nucleotide sequence: TGCGCCAGCAGCTTGGTCTCTCAGGGGACCATGAACACTGAAGCTTTCTTT. This codes for CASSLVSQGTMNTEAFF. The rearrangement links TRBV5-1 to TRBJ1-1, with a weak D call TRBD1 (6 bases). Germline CDR1 reads SGHRS; CDR2 reads YFSETQ. This CDR3 comprises 17 residues. V was pared by 0 bases and J by 0 bases, with 15 bases between.